Below, 15 T cell receptor beta chains from the same sample are listed, as sequenced in a study of blood T cell repertoires in COVID-19 (dated by TCRdb to about 2020). Preparation of the library involved the immunoSEQ multiplex PCR assay. Imported from immuneACCESS, the table was reduced by TCRdb to in-frame sequences with V and J called. These copies leave out some clones; in studies compared against another copy, an unresolved V gene accounts for under half, and the cause of the remainder is not known. For this sample the table gives a few hundred thousand clones, of which approximately 85% were detected only once. The top ten clonotypes cover around 2.5% of the sample. The sample taken for sequencing was peripheral blood. Every receptor here comes from a woman aged 70 to 79 with COVID-19, enrolled during active disease.

V usage is TRBV29-1 and J usage is TRBJ1-2, with D possibly TRBD1 on 6 matching bases. V dropped 3 bases and J dropped 8 bases, with 19 bases sitting between them. Germline lookup yields CDR1 SQVTM and CDR2 ANQGSEA. This CDR3 comprises 14 residues. The CDR3 is CSVDTAGTNKGYTF. CDR3 nucleotides: TGCAGCGTTGACACGGCCGGGACAAATAAGGGCTACACCTTC. Variable domain in full (rest from reference TRBV29-1 and TRBJ1-2): SAVISQKPSRDICQRGTSLTIQCQVDSQVTMMFWYRQQPGQSLTLIATANQGSEATYESGFVIDKFPISRPNLTFSTLTVSNMSPEDSSIYLCSVDTAGTNKGYTFGSGTRLTVV.

J is TRBJ1-4 and V is TRBV6-1, with 7 bases fitting TRBD1. The CDR3 runs to 14 residues. The J segment lost 8 bases and the V segment lost 3 bases, leaving 6 bases of the junction unmatched. Germline assignment: CDR1 MNHNS and CDR2 SASEGT. CDR3 sequence: CASSETGIREKLFF. In nucleotides, the CDR3 is TGTGCCAGCAGTGAGACAGGGATTCGAGAAAAACTGTTTTTT.

The chain combines TRBV5-1 with TRBJ2-2, with 9 nucleotides matching TRBD1. Germline values: CDR1 SGHRS, CDR2 YFSETQ. There are 15 residues in the CDR3. The ends lost 0 bases at V and 7 bases at J; junction bases unmatched: 4. In DNA form, the CDR3 reads TGCGCCAGCAGCTTGGAGGGACAGGGATTCGGGGAGCTGTTTTTT. It encodes CASSLEGQGFGELFF.

V and J are TRBV18 and TRBJ2-3; possibly TRBD2 for D (6 bases). This CDR3 has 14 amino acids. Trimming cost V 3 bases and J 5 bases, with 12 bases left between them. Germline V gene lookup returns CDR1 KGHSH and CDR2 LQKENI. CDR3 sequence: CASSPSGRKDTQYF. For the CDR3, the DNA is TGTGCCAGCTCACCTAGCGGTCGTAAAGATACGCAGTATTTT.

This chain links TRBV7-9 with TRBJ1-5; D may be TRBD1 (5 bases). This CDR3 has 14 residues. V was shortened by 4 bases and J by 1 base, with 8 bases between the two germline ends. Per germline, CDR1 SEHNR and CDR2 FQNEAQ (reference sequence). CDR3 DNA: TGTGCCAGCAGCTCCACAGGAAGCAATCAGCCCCAGCATTTT. Translation: CASSSTGSNQPQHF.

J is TRBJ2-5 and V is TRBV5-1; 10 bases agree with TRBD2. Germline V lookup: CDR1 SGHRS, CDR2 YFSETQ. There are 17 residues in the CDR3. The V segment lost 1 base and the J segment 2 bases; nucleotides outside the gene matches: 8. CDR3 sequence: CASSLKLAGIGQETQYF. Written as DNA, the CDR3 is TGCGCCAGCAGCTTGAAACTAGCGGGAATAGGTCAAGAGACCCAGTACTTC.

V is TRBV25-1 and J is TRBJ1-2; the D gene is possibly TRBD1 (6 bases). The CDR3 extends over 16 amino acids. The germline V gene encodes CDR1 MGHDK and CDR2 SYGVNS. The V end was cut by 3 bases, the J end by 0 bases, with 14 bases between. For the CDR3, the DNA is TGTGCCAGCAGTGAGGCACAGGGACTACCTAACTATGGCTACACCTTC. It specifies CASSEAQGLPNYGYTF.

The count of this clone is one. The J gene is TRBJ2-3, the V gene TRBV24-1, with 10 nucleotides matching TRBD1. Germline CDR1 and CDR2: KGHDR and SFDVKD. The CDR3 is 16 residues long. The J segment lost 5 bases and the V segment lost 1 base, leaving 5 bases of the junction unmatched. The CDR3 region has the DNA TGTGCCACCAGTGATTTTACCGGGACAGGGGTAGATACGCAGTATTTT. Residues: CATSDFTGTGVDTQYF.

The count of this clone is one. The chain joins TRBV3-1 (or the pseudogene TRBV3-2) to TRBJ1-2, with no clear D. Between the trimmed V and J ends, which lost 0 bases and 4 bases, there was a span of 9 bases. CDR1 is LGHDT, CDR2 YNNKEL, per germline (reference sequence). The CDR3 sequence is 14 residues long. CDR3 region: CASSQDTAVYGYTF. As DNA, the CDR3 is TGTGCCAGCAGCCAAGACACAGCTGTCTATGGCTACACCTTC.

The chain joins TRBV7-2 to TRBJ1-5; D uncertain. Per the germline V gene, CDR1 is SGHTA and CDR2 is FQGNSA. The CDR3 is made up of 13 amino acids. Deletions cut 5 bases from V and 9 bases from J, with 14 bases between. The CDR3 nucleotides are TGTGCCAGCAGCCCTCCTATCGGTGCGCCCCAGCATTTT. Translation: CASSPPIGAPQHF.

The chain combines TRBV5-1 with TRBJ1-1; 8 nucleotides align to TRBD1. V dropped 6 bases and J dropped 7; count of bases not matched to a gene: 8. The CDR3 is 13 residues long. Germline-derived CDR1 and CDR2 are SGHRS and YFSETQ. CDR3 loop: CASTQGAPLEAFF. CDR3 DNA: TGCGCCAGCACCCAGGGGGCTCCTCTTGAAGCTTTCTTT.

This clone has only a few counts. This rearrangement joins TRBV14 to TRBJ2-1, with TRBD1 matching over 9 bases. Germline CDR1 reads SGHDN; CDR2 reads FVKESK. After removal of 0 bases from V and 9 bases from J, the junction contained 6 bases not matched to a gene. The CDR3 is 15 residues long. In DNA form, the CDR3 reads TGTGCCAGCAGCCAAGAGGACAGGGGTGTAAGTGAGCAGTTCTTC. Protein sequence: CASSQEDRGVSEQFF.

There are a few counts of this clone. The chain recombines TRBV4-1 with TRBJ2-7; 8 bases map to TRBD2. CDR1 MGHRA and CDR2 YSYEKL come from the germline V gene. The CDR3 sequence is 15 residues long. The V gene end was trimmed by 1 base and the J gene end by 2 bases; junction bases not matched to a gene: 4. DNA of the CDR3: TGCGCCAGCAGCCAAGTACTAGCGGCCACCTACGAGCAGTACTTC. Residues: CASSQVLAATYEQYF.

This chain joins TRBV2 and TRBJ2-1; a possible D gene is TRBD1 (6 bases). CDR1 is SNHLY and CDR2 is FYNNEI in the germline V gene. V dropped 11 bases and J dropped 0 bases, with 17 bases sitting between them. The CDR3 totals 15 residues. The CDR3 nucleotides are TGTGCCTCAGCAAGGACAGACATCTCCTACAATGAGCAGTTCTTC. Encoded protein: CASARTDISYNEQFF.

V is TRBV5-4 and J is TRBJ2-5; a possible D gene is TRBD2 (6 bases). Germline V gene sequence: CDR1 SGHNT, CDR2 YYREEE (reference sequence). This CDR3 has 15 amino acids. The V end lost 0 bases, the J end lost 2 bases, and 11 bases lay between the germline ends. CDR3 sequence: CASSLVSGRQETQYF. CDR3 coding DNA: TGTGCCAGCAGCTTGGTTAGCGGAAGGCAAGAGACCCAGTACTTC.